A single sample is the source of the 20 T cell receptor beta chains below, sequenced in a study of shared clonotypes between healthy human individuals. Repertoires were generated with immunoSEQ multiplex PCR, while TCRdb's copy carries only in-frame clones and drops some. The sample lists about 2 million clones; approximately 95% were seen once. As defined, naive CD8 cells were CD45RO-negative and positively selected for CCR7, with terminally differentiated effector memory CD45RA+ cells excluded. The sample was naive CD8+ T cells sorted from blood. The receptors stem from a man between 18 and 29 years old in good health.

The CDR3 sequence is CASSLMMGTGGGEQYF. CDR3 in DNA: TGTGCCAGCAGTTTGATGATGGGGACAGGGGGGGGCGAGCAGTACTTC. The chain is built from TRBV27 and TRBJ2-7; the match to TRBD1 covers 11 bases. Germline V lookup: CDR1 MNHEY, CDR2 SMNVEV (reference sequence). The CDR3 extends over 16 amino acids. The V and J ends lost 3 bases and 6 bases, in that order; junction bases with no gene match: 10.

The chain recombines TRBV6-1 with TRBJ2-7, with D possibly being TRBD2 (7 bases). V lost 2 bases, J lost 0 bases, and 17 bases lay in between. The CDR3 is 17 amino acids. From germline, CDR1 is MNHNS and CDR2 SASEGT. The CDR3, as DNA: TGTGCCAGCAGTGAACCCCGCAGGGGAGGGTCCTCCTACGAGCAGTACTTC. Amino acid sequence: CASSEPRRGGSSYEQYF.

The chain uses TRBV5-1 and TRBJ2-1; a weak D match, TRBD1 (5 bases). This CDR3 is built from 15 residues. V shed 0 bases and J shed 4 bases, with 11 bases lying between them. Per germline, CDR1 SGHRS and CDR2 YFSETQ. The CDR3 DNA follows: TGCGCCAGCAGCTTGGAAGGGGTTCGATACAATGAGCAGTTCTTC. This encodes CASSLEGVRYNEQFF. Filled out from reference TRBV5-1 and TRBJ2-1, the complete variable domain reads KAGVTQTPRYLIKTRGQQVTLSCSPISGHRSVSWYQQTPGQGLQFLFEYFSETQRNKGNFPGRFSGRQFSNSRSEMNVSTLELGDSALYLCASSLEGVRYNEQFFGPGTRLTVL.

This chain connects TRBV4-1 to TRBJ1-3, with 8 bases matching TRBD1. Germline trimming cut 2 bases from V and 1 base from J; bases unmatched to any gene: 16. Germline-derived CDR1 and CDR2 are MGHRA and YSYEKL. The CDR3 has 20 residues. The CDR3 DNA reads as TGCGCCAGCAGCCAAAAGCAAGATCTCTTTACAGGGGGGTCTGGAAACACCATATATTTT. As protein: CASSQKQDLFTGGSGNTIYF.

This sequence joins TRBV9 and TRBJ1-1, with a possible D match to TRBD1 (5 bases). Trimming removed 0 bases at V and 8 bases at J, with 14 bases between. The CDR3 runs to 14 residues. CDR1 is SGDLS, CDR2 YYNGEE, per germline. CDR3 protein: CASSVGQSSSEAFF. In nucleotides, the CDR3 is TGTGCCAGCAGCGTAGGACAGAGTTCTTCCGAAGCTTTCTTT.

The rearrangement links TRBV5-1 to TRBJ1-5, with D tentatively TRBD1 (5 bases). The CDR3 runs 15 residues. V lost 2 bases and J 5 bases, leaving 14 bases between the germline ends. The germline gives CDR1 SGHRS, CDR2 YFSETQ. The CDR3 coding sequence is TGCGCCAGCAGCTTTGTCAGGGTGGGTCATCAGCCCCAGCATTTT. Translation gives CASSFVRVGHQPQHF.

A word on this clone: Distinct nucleotide sequences in the sample also encode this CDR3. This chain links TRBV5-6 with TRBJ2-7; no definite D call. The germline V gene has CDR1 SGHDT and CDR2 YYEEEE. The CDR3 is 14 amino acids. V dropped 0 bases and J dropped 0 bases, with 7 bases sitting between them. In DNA, the CDR3 is TGTGCCAGCAGCTTGGTCGCCAGCTCCTACGAGCAGTACTTC. Translated: CASSLVASSYEQYF.

This clone was counted once. The chain couples TRBV6-7 to TRBJ2-6, with a possible D match to TRBD1 (5 bases). TRBV6-7 is an ORF, with its function uncertain. The CDR3 sequence is 17 residues long. Trimming cost V 2 bases and J 1 base, with 12 bases left between them. The CDR3: CASSYLGHLSGANVLTF. The CDR3 DNA reads TGTGCCAGCAGTTACCTCGGACACCTATCTGGGGCCAACGTCCTGACTTTC.

The rearrangement joins TRBV4-3 to TRBJ2-1; 9 positions agree with TRBD1. CDR3 length: 16 residues. The germline V gene has CDR1 LGHNA and CDR2 YSLEER. V was pared by 0 bases and J by 9 bases, with 9 bases of the junction left unmatched. CDR3 sequence reads: CASSQDPGTGKGEQFF. Here the CDR3 DNA reads TGCGCCAGCAGCCAAGACCCCGGGACAGGGAAAGGTGAGCAGTTCTTC.

This clone was recorded once. CDR3 coding DNA: TGTGCCACCAGCGGACCTAACGAAGAGACCCAGTACTTC. Protein product: CATSGPNEETQYF. The chain carries TRBV15 and TRBJ2-5; no reliable D call. The CDR3 is 13 residues long. Trimming took off 5 bases at V and 3 bases at J, with 10 bases between the two ends. Per germline, CDR1 LNHNV and CDR2 YYDKDF (reference sequence).

A remark on this clone: This sample also contains other DNA sequences that code for the same CDR3. This chain joins TRBV29-1 and TRBJ2-7; 7 bases map to TRBD1. There are 12 residues in the CDR3. Germline loops: CDR1 SQVTM, CDR2 ANQGSEA. Losses at the gene ends were 4 bases for V and 4 bases for J; bases not matched to a gene: 4. The CDR3 DNA reads as TGCAGCGTTGTGGCAGGGGGTTACGAGCAGTACTTC. Translated, it gives CSVVAGGYEQYF.

This chain joins TRBV6-5 and TRBJ2-5; 9 bases map to TRBD2. Germline CDR1 MNHEY, CDR2 SVGAGI. V trimming: 5 bases; J trimming: 4 bases; junction bases outside the gene matches: 5. There are 14 residues in the CDR3. CDR3 sequence reads: CASSPLLAGETQYF. The DNA of the CDR3 is TGTGCCAGCAGTCCTCTACTAGCGGGAGAGACCCAGTACTTC.

This chain connects TRBV5-1 to TRBJ2-1, with 11 bases lining up with TRBD2. The V and J ends lost 1 base and 4 bases, in that order; junction bases with no gene match: 7. This CDR3 region has 17 residues. Germline V lookup: CDR1 SGHRS, CDR2 YFSETQ. The CDR3 nucleotides are TGCGCCAGCAGCTTGAAACTAGCGGGGGCCTTATACAATGAGCAGTTCTTC. The encoded protein is CASSLKLAGALYNEQFF.

This chain uses TRBV4-1 with TRBJ1-2; tentatively, D is TRBD1 (6 bases). Trimming took 0 bases from V and 4 from J, leaving 12 bases between them. CDR3 size: 15 residues. Germline V gives CDR1 MGHRA, CDR2 YSYEKL. CDR3 in amino acids: CASSQESGASYGYTF. The CDR3 nucleotides read TGCGCCAGCAGCCAAGAATCAGGGGCCTCCTATGGCTACACCTTC.

V gene TRBV2 combines with J gene TRBJ2-3, with D uncertain. Germline V gene sequence: CDR1 SNHLY, CDR2 FYNNEI. The V end was cut by 4 bases, the J end by 0 bases, with 11 bases between. The CDR3 is made up of 15 amino acids. The CDR3 region is CASSVDGSSTDTQYF. The CDR3 DNA sequence: TGTGCCAGCAGTGTCGACGGTTCTAGCACAGATACGCAGTATTTT. Full variable domain (outside the CDR3, taken from reference TRBV2 and TRBJ2-3): EPEVTQTPSHQVTQMGQEVILRCVPISNHLYFYWYRQILGQKVEFLVSFYNNEISEKSEIFDDQFSVERPDGSNFTLKIRSTKLEDSAMYFCASSVDGSSTDTQYFGPGTRLTVL.

The chain's CDR3 is CASSPTGTGGYEQYF. In nucleotides, the CDR3 is TGTGCCAGTAGTCCCACCGGGACAGGGGGCTACGAGCAGTACTTC. V is TRBV19 and J is TRBJ2-7, with 11 bases identical to TRBD1. Trimming cost V 5 bases and J 3 bases; bases outside gene matches: 6. Germline V gene lookup returns CDR1 LNHDA and CDR2 SQIVND (reference sequence). The CDR3 has 15 residues.

J is TRBJ2-2 and V is TRBV9; D may be TRBD2 (5 bases). Per germline, CDR1 SGDLS and CDR2 YYNGEE. V lost 1 base and J 0 bases, leaving 10 bases between the germline ends. The CDR3 extends over 16 amino acids. CDR3 region: CASSVNLGANTGELFF. CDR3 nucleotide sequence: TGTGCCAGCAGCGTAAATCTCGGGGCGAACACCGGGGAGCTGTTTTTT.

This chain connects TRBV6-5 to TRBJ2-2, with D uncertain. Trimming left V 2 bases short and J 5 bases short, with 12 bases between. CDR1 is MNHEY, CDR2 SVGAGI, per germline. The CDR3 is 15 residues long. CDR3 in DNA: TGTGCCAGCAGTTACACGGCAGCGCCGACCGGGGAGCTGTTTTTT. Protein sequence: CASSYTAAPTGELFF.

As concerns this clone: The sample holds other DNA sequences that translate to the same CDR3. This chain uses TRBV9 with TRBJ2-7; a weak D match, TRBD2 (6 bases). Per the germline V gene, CDR1 is SGDLS and CDR2 is YYNGEE. The V and J ends lost 0 bases and 5 bases respectively, with 15 bases between them. The CDR3 spans 15 residues. CDR3 sequence (DNA): TGTGCCAGCAGCGTAGAGGGGCAGGGAGGTAACGAGCAGTACTTC. Its translation: CASSVEGQGGNEQYF.

The chain uses TRBV4-1 and TRBJ1-1; maybe TRBD1 (5 bases). V lost 0 bases and J 5 bases, leaving 13 bases between the germline ends. CDR3 size: 15 residues. Per germline, CDR1 MGHRA and CDR2 YSYEKL. The CDR3 nucleotides read TGCGCCAGCAGCCAAGAGGAGGGGCTGGCGACTGAAGCTTTCTTT. This gives the protein CASSQEEGLATEAFF.